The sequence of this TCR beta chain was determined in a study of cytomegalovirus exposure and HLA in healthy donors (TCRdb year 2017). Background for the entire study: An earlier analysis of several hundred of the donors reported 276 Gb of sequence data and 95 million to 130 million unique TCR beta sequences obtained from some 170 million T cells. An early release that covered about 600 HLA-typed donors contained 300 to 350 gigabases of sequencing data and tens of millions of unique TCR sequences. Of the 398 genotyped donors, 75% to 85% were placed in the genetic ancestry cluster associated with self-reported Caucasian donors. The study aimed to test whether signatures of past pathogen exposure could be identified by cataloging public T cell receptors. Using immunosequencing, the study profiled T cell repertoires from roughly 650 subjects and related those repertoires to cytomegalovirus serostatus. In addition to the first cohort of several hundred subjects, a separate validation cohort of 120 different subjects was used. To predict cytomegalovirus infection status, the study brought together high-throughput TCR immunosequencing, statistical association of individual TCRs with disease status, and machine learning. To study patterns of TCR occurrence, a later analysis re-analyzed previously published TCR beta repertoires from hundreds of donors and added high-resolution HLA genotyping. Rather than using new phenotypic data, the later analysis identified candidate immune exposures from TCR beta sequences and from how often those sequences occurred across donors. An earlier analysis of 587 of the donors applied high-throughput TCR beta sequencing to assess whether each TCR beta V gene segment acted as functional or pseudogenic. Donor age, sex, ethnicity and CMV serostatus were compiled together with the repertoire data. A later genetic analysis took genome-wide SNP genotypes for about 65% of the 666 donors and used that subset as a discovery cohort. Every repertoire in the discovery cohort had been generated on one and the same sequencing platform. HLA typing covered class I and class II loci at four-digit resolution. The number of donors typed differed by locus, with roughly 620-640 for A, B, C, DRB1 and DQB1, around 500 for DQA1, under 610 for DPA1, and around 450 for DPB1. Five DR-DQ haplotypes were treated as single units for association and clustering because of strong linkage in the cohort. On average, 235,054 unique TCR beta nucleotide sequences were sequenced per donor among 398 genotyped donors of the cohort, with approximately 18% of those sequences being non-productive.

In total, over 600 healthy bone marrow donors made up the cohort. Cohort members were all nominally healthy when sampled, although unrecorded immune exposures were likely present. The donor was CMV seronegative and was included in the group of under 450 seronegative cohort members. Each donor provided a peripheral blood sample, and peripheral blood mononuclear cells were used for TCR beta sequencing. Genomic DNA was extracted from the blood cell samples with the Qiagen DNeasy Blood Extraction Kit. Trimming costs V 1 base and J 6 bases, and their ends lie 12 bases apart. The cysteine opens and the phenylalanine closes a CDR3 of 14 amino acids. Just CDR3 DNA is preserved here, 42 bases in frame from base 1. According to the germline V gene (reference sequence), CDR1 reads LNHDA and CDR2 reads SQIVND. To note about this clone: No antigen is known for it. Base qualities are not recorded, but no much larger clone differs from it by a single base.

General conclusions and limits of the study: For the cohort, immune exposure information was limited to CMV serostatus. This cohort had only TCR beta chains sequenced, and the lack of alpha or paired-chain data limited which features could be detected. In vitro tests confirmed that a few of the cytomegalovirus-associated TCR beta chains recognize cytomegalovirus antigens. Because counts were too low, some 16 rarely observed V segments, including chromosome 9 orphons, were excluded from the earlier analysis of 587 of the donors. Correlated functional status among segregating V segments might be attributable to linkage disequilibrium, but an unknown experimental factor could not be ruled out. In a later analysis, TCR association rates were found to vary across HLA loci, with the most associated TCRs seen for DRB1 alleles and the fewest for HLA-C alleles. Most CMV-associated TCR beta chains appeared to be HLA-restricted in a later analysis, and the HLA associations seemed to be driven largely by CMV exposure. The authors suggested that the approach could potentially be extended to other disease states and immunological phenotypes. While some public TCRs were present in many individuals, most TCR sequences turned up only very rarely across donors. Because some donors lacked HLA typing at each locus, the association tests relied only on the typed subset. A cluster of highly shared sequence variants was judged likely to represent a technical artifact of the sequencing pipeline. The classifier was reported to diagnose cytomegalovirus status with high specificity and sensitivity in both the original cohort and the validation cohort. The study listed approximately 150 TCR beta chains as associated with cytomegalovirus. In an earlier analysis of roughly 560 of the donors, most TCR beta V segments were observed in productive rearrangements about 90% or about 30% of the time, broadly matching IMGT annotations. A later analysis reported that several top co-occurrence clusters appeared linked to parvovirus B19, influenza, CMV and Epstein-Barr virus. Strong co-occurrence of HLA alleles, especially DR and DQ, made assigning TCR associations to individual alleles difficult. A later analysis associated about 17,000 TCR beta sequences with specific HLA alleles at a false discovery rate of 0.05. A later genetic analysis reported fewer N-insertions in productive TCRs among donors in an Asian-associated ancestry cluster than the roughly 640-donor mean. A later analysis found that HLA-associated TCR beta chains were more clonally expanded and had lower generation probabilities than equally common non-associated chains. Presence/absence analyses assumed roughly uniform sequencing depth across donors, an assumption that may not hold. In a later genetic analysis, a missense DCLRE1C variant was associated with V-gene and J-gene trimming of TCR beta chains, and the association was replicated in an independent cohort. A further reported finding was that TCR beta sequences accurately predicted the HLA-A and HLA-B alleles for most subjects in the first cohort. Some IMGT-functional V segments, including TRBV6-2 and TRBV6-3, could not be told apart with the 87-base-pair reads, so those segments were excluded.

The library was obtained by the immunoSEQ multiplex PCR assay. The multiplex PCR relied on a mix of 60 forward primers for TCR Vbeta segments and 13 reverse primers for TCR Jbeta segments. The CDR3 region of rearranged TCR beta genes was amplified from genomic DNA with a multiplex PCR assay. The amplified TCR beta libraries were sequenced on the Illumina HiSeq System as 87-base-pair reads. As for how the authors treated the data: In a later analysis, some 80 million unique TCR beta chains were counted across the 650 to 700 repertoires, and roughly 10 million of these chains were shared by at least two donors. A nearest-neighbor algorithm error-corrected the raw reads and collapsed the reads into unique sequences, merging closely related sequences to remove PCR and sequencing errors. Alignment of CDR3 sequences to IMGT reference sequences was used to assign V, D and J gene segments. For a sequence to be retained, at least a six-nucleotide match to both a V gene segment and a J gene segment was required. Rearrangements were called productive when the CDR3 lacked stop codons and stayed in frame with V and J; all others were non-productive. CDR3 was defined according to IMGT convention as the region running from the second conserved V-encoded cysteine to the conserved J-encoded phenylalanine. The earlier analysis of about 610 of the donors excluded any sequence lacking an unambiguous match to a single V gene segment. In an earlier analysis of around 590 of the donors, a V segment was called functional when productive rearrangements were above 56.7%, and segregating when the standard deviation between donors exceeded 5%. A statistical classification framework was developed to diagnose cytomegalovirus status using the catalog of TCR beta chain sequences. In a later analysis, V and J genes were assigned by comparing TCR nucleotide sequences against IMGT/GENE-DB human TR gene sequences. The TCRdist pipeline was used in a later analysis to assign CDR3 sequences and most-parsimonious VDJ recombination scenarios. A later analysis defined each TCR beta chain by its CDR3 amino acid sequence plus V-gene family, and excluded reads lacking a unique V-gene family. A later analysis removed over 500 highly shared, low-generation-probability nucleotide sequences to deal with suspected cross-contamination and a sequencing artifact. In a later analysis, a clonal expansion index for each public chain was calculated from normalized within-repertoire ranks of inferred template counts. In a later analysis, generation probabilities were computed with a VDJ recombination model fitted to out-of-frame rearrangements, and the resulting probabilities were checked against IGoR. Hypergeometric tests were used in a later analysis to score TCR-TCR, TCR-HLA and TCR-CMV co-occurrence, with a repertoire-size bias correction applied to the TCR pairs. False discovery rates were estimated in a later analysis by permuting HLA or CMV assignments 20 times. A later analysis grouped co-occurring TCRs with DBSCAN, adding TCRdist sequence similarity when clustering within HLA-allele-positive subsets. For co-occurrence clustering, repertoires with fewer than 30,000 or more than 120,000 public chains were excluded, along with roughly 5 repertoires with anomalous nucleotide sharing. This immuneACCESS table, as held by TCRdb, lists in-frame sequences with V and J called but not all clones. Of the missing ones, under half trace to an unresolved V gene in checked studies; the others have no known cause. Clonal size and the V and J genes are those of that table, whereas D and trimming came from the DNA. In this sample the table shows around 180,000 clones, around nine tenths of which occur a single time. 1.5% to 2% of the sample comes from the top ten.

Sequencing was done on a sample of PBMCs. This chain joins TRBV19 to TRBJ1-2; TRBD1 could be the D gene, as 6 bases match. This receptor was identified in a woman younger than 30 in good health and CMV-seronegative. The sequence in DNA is TGTGCCAGTAGTATAGCAGGGGACAATCATGGCTACACCTTC. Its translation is CASSIAGDNHGYTF.